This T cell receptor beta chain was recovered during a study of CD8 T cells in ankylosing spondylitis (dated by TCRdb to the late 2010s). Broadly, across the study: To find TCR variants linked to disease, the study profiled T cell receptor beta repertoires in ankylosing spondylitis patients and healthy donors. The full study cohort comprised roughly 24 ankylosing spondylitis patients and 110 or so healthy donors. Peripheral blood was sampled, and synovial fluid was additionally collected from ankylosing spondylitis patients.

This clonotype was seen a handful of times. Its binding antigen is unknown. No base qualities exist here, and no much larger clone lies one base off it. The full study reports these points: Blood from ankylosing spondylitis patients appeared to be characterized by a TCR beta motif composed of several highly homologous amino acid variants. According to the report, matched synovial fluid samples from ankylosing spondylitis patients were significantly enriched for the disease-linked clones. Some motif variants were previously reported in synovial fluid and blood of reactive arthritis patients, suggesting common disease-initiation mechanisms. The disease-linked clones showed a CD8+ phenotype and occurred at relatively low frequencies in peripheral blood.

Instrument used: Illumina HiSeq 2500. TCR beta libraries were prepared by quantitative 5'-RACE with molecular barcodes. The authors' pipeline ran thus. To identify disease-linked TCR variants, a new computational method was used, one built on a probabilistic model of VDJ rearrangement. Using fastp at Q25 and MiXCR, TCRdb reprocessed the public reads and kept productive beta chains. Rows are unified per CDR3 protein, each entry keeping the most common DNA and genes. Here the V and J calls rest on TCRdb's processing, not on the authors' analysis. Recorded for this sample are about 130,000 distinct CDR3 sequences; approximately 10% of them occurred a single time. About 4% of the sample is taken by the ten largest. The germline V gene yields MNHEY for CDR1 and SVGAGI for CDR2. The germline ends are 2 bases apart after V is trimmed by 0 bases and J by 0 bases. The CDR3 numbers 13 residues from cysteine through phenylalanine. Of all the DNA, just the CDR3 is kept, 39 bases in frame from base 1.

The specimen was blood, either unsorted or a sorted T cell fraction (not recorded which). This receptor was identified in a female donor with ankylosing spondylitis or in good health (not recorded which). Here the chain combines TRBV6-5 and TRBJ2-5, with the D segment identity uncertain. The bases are TGTGCCAGCAGTTACTCTCACCAAGAGACCCAGTACTTC. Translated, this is CASSYSHQETQYF.